This T cell receptor (beta chain) was captured by sequencing in a study of vaccination effects on CD4 cells after COVID-19. Remarks on this clone: The antigen is undetermined.

Study-wide points: Convalescent patients in the study were few, and early post-infection timepoints were absent.

The assay was immunoSEQ multiplex PCR, and TCRdb's table has in-frame clones only and misses some. The sample lists about 64,000 clones, 60% to 80% occurring once. Pools of viral peptides were used by the ViraFEST assay to expand antigen-specific CD4+ T cells ahead of sequencing. Culturing for roughly 10 days preceded CD4+ T cell isolation. Two-dose vaccination with either BNT162b2 or mRNA-1273 was given to the participants. The vaccine recipients had no prior SARS-CoV-2 infection, with negative nucleocapsid antibodies. The CDR3 is 15 amino acids. Germline-derived CDR1 and CDR2 are SGHTA and FQGNSA. Trimming cost V 3 bases and J 6 bases; bases outside gene matches: 5.

The chain employs TRBV7-2 and TRBJ1-1; 12 nucleotides agree with TRBD1. This sample comprised CD4+ T cells from PBMCs cultured with HCoV-OC43 spike peptides, obtained after COVID-19 vaccination. Described subset: HCoV-OC43 spike overlapping peptide pool stimulation. The sequence came from a human donor who received a COVID-19 vaccine. The chain's CDR3 is CASSLLGQGAAEAFF. As DNA, the CDR3 is TGTGCCAGCAGCTTGCTGGGACAGGGGGCCGCTGAAGCTTTCTTT.